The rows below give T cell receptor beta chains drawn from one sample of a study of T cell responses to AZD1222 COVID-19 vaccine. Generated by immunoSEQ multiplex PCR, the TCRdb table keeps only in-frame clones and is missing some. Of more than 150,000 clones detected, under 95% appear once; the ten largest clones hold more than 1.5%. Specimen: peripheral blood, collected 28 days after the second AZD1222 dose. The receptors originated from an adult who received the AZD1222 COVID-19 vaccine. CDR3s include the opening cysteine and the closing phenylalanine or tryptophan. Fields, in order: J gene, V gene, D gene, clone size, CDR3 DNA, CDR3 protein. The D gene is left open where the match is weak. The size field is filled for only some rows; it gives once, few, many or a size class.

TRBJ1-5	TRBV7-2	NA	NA	TGTGCCAGCAGCTTATCACCTTCTAGCAATCAGCCCCAGCATTTT	CASSLSPSSNQPQHF
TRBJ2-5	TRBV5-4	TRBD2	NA	TGTGCCAGCAGCTTGGAGATAGCGGGCGGGATTTCGCAGTACTTC	CASSLEIAGGISQYF
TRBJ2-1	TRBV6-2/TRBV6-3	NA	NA	TGTGCCAGCAGCCGGGACATAGCCGAGCAGTTCTTC	CASSRDIAEQFF
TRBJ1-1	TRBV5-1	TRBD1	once	TGCGCCAGCAGCTTGGTTGGGACAGTCAACACTGAAGCTTTCTTT	CASSLVGTVNTEAFF
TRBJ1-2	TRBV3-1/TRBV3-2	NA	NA	TGTGCCAGCAGCCAAGATATCGGTTTTGGTGGCTACACCTTC	CASSQDIGFGGYTF
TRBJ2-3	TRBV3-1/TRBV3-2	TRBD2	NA	TGTGCCAGCAGCCAAGGGGGACTAGCGGGCCGGATGAATACGCAGTATTTT	CASSQGGLAGRMNTQYF
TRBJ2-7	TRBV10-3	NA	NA	TGTGCCATCAGTGAGTCGGGCGCACTCTCCTACGAGCAGTACTTC	CAISESGALSYEQYF
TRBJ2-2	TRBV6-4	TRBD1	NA	TGTGCCAGCAGGGCGACAGGGGCCGGGGAGCTGTTTTTT	CASRATGAGELFF
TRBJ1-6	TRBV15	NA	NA	TGTGCCACCAGCATACGACAGCCGGATAATTCACCCCTCCACTTT	CATSIRQPDNSPLHF
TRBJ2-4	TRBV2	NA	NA	TGTGCCAGCAGCGAAGAACTAGCCAAAAACATTCAGTACTTC	CASSEELAKNIQYF
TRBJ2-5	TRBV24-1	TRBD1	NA	TGTGCCACGTCAGGGGGAGATAAGCGGACGATCGGGGAGACCCAGTACTTC	CATSGGDKRTIGETQYF
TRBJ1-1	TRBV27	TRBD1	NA	TGTGCCAGCAGTCGGAGGGACAGGGGAACCGAAGCTTTCTTT	CASSRRDRGTEAFF
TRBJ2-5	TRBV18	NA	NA	TGTGCCAGCTCACCGGGCAGGAGCCGAGAGACCCAGTACTTC	CASSPGRSRETQYF
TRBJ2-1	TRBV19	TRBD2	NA	TGTGCCAGTAGTATACTAGGGACTAGCGGGGTCAATGAGCAGTTCTTC	CASSILGTSGVNEQFF
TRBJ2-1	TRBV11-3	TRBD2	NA	TGTGCCAGCAGCTTAGGTGTTACTAGCGGGCCCGAGCAGTTCTTC	CASSLGVTSGPEQFF
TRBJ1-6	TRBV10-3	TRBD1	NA	TGTGCCATCAGTGGGGACAGAAATAATTCACCCCTCCACTTT	CAISGDRNNSPLHF
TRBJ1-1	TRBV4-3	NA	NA	TGCGCCAGCAGCCAAGATCTCGGGAACGGACCAGCTTTCTTT	CASSQDLGNGPAFF
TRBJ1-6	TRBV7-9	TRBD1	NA	TGTGCCAGCAGCTCGGAGACAGGGGCCCCGTTTTCACCCCTCCACTTT	CASSSETGAPFSPLHF
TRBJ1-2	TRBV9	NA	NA	TGTGCCAGCAGCGTTTCGGGGAATAGCTATGGCTACACCTTC	CASSVSGNSYGYTF
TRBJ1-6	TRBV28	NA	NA	TGTGCCAGCAGTTTCCGCAGCTCCGGATCACCCCTCCACTTT	CASSFRSSGSPLHF
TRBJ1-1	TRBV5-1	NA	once	TGCGCCAGCAGCTTGAGTGAATTGAACACTGAAGCTTTCTTT	CASSLSELNTEAFF
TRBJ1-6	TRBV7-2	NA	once	TGTGCCAGCAGCTTATCAGGGGACAATTCACCCCTCCACTTT	CASSLSGDNSPLHF
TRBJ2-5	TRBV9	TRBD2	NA	TGTGCCAGCAGTACTGGACTAGCGGGCGTGGAGACCCAGTACTTC	CASSTGLAGVETQYF
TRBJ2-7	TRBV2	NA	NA	TGTGCCAGCAGCGGTCCCACTCGGCGAGGCGAGCAGTACTTC	CASSGPTRRGEQYF
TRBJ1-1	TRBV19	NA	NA	TGTGCCAGTAGGAGTGGGGGGCGTATGAACACTGAAGCTTTCTTT	CASRSGGRMNTEAFF
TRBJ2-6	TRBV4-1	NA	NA	TGCGCCAGCAGCCAAGAAATGGGGTTAAGAGGCAACGTCCTGACTTTC	CASSQEMGLRGNVLTF
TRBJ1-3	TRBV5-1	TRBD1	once	TGCGCCAGCAGCTTGGGAGCCGGGACAGGGCTTTCTGGAAACACCATATATTTT	CASSLGAGTGLSGNTIYF
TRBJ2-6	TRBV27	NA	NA	TGTGCCAGCAGTCCTCGGGGGGCCAACGTCCTGACTTTC	CASSPRGANVLTF
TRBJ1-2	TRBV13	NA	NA	TGTGCCAGCAGCTTACCCCGACGCGGTGGCTACACCTTC	CASSLPRRGGYTF
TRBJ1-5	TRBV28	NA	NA	TGTGCCAGCAGTTCTTCTCAGGGATCCAGCAATCAGCCCCAGCATTTT	CASSSSQGSSNQPQHF